A selection of T cell receptor beta chains follows, all from one sample in a study of T cell responses to AZD1222 COVID-19 vaccine. Produced via immunoSEQ multiplex PCR; TCRdb's table is partial and in-frame only. The sample has about 140,000 clones, about 92% seen once. The sample here was peripheral blood, taken after recovery from COVID-19. These receptors were obtained from an adult who had recovered from COVID-19. Each CDR3 is given with its conserved first and last residue. The D gene is left open where the match is weak. The listing skips clone size in some rows; elsewhere it reads once, few, many or a size class.

abundance | j_gene | v_gene | d_gene | CDR3aa | CDR3nt
NA | TRBJ2-6 | TRBV6-1 | NA | CASSERQGTGANVLTF | TGTGCCAGCAGTGAAAGGCAGGGGACCGGGGCCAACGTCCTGACTTTC
NA | TRBJ1-5 | TRBV7-8 | TRBD1 | CASSLTGTGGNQPQHF | TGTGCCAGCAGTCTTACCGGGACAGGGGGCAATCAGCCCCAGCATTTT
NA | TRBJ2-7 | TRBV27 | NA | CASSFLSVQGVYEQYF | TGTGCCAGCAGTTTTTTATCCGTCCAGGGAGTTTACGAGCAGTACTTC
NA | TRBJ2-3 | TRBV7-7 | NA | CASSLWEVDTQYF | TGTGCTAGCAGCTTGTGGGAGGTGGATACGCAGTATTTT
NA | TRBJ2-7 | TRBV30 | NA | CAWSPSSYEQYF | TGTGCCTGGAGTCCCAGTTCCTACGAGCAGTACTTC
NA | TRBJ2-7 | TRBV7-2 | TRBD1 | CASSLRGGQGYEQYF | TGTGCCAGCAGCTTACGCGGGGGACAGGGCTACGAGCAGTACTTC
NA | TRBJ2-3 | TRBV27 | NA | CASSLKYTDTQYF | TGTGCCAGCAGTCTCAAGTACACAGATACGCAGTATTTT
NA | TRBJ2-3 | TRBV24-1 | TRBD2 | CATSLSSGRAADTQYF | TGTGCCACCAGTCTCTCAAGCGGGAGGGCCGCAGATACGCAGTATTTT
once | TRBJ1-1 | TRBV2 | NA | CASSDRGRAESEAFF | TGTGCCAGCAGTGACCGGGGCAGGGCAGAGAGTGAAGCTTTCTTT
NA | TRBJ2-5 | TRBV2 | NA | CASTKRETQYF | TGTGCCAGCACGAAACGGGAGACCCAGTACTTC
NA | TRBJ2-7 | TRBV2 | NA | CASSEGLTYEQYF | TGTGCCAGCAGTGAGGGACTTACCTACGAGCAGTACTTC
NA | TRBJ2-7 | TRBV27 | TRBD1 | CASSLLTGALGYEQYF | TGTGCCAGCAGTTTACTCACAGGGGCTTTGGGCTACGAGCAGTACTTC
NA | TRBJ2-7 | TRBV27 | TRBD2 | CASSLASGKASSYEQYF | TGTGCCAGCAGTTTAGCTAGCGGGAAGGCGAGCTCCTACGAGCAGTACTTC
NA | TRBJ2-7 | TRBV27 | NA | CASSSYYEQYF | TGTGCCAGCAGTTCTTACTACGAGCAGTACTTC
NA | TRBJ2-1 | TRBV15 | NA | CATSRDLPDNEQFF | TGTGCCACCAGCAGAGATCTACCGGACAATGAGCAGTTCTTC
NA | TRBJ2-7 | TRBV7-3 | NA | CASSLGGEYEQYF | TGTGCCAGCAGCCTCGGTGGGGAATACGAGCAGTACTTC
NA | TRBJ2-2 | TRBV2 | NA | CASSGPGPRTGELFF | TGTGCCAGCAGTGGACCCGGGCCGAGGACCGGGGAGCTGTTTTTT
NA | TRBJ1-2 | TRBV6-4 | NA | CASSPGDQGGGYGYTF | TGTGCCAGCAGTCCTGGGGACCAAGGAGGCGGCTATGGCTACACCTTC
NA | TRBJ1-6 | TRBV3-1/TRBV3-2 | NA | CASSQVLGQNHSPLHF | TGTGCCAGCAGCCAAGTGCTTGGACAGAATCATTCACCCCTCCACTTT
NA | TRBJ2-1 | TRBV28 | NA | CASSLSSDEQFF | TGTGCCAGCAGTCTCTCTAGCGATGAGCAGTTCTTC
NA | TRBJ1-5 | TRBV28 | NA | CASTETLGDQPQHF | TGTGCCAGCACCGAAACGCTGGGGGATCAGCCCCAGCATTTT